The clone carrying this T cell receptor beta chain was picked up one time. This specimen belongs to a study of blood T cell repertoires in COVID-19. Turning to the study itself: Acute-phase and convalescent COVID-19 samples originated in the United States, Italy and Spain. Sources were T cells, B-cell-depleted T cells, or PBMCs; the material itself was cDNA or gDNA.

In the study's own analysis: Using reference gene primer amplification, nucleated cell counts were estimated. The data were produced by immunoSEQ multiplex PCR, yet TCRdb's version contains in-frame clones alone and is incomplete. V, J and clone size reflect that table, while D and trimming were determined from the DNA. The top ten clones hold approximately 4% of a sample with about 140,000 clones, more than 65% of them seen once. V lost 5 bases and J lost 4; bases outside the gene matches: 4. The CDR3 covers 13 residues. The chain carries TRBV12-3 or TRBV12-4 and TRBJ1-1; 7 bases line up with TRBD1. What was sequenced was peripheral blood. The source is a woman in her sixties with acute or convalescent COVID-19. The CDR3 DNA reads as TGTGCCAGCAGTGGGACAGTAGGCACTGAAGCTTTCTTT. This gives the protein CASSGTVGTEAFF.